Shown below are 17 T cell receptor beta chains from a single sample sequenced in a study of blood T cell repertoires in COVID-19. TCRdb's copy holds only in-frame clones and misses some; the assay was immunoSEQ multiplex PCR. The data contain hundreds of thousands of clones, roughly 88% of them singletons. The source material was PBMCs or T cells enriched from blood (not recorded which). Every receptor here comes from a middle-aged woman with acute COVID-19.

The rearrangement links TRBV5-4 to TRBJ2-5; no reliable D call. Germline V lookup: CDR1 SGHNT, CDR2 YYREEE (reference sequence). The CDR3 has 13 residues. V shed 4 bases and J shed 2 bases, with 9 bases lying between them. CDR3 nucleotides: TGTGCCAGCAGCCCACCGAGGCAAGAGACCCAGTACTTC. This gives the protein CASSPPRQETQYF.

The rearrangement joins TRBV7-7 to TRBJ1-4; no firm D call. Germline V gene data show CDR1 as SSHAT and CDR2 as FNYEAQ (reference sequence). V was cut by 5 bases and J by 5 bases, with 18 bases left in between. This CDR3 contains 16 residues. The CDR3 here is CASSLGREGLNEKLFF. CDR3 sequence (DNA): TGTGCCAGCAGCCTCGGGAGGGAGGGATTGAATGAAAAACTGTTTTTT.

The V gene is TRBV30, the J gene TRBJ1-4, with D hard to call. This CDR3 is 12 amino acids long. The germline CDR1 and CDR2 sequences are GTSNPN and SVGIG (reference sequence). V was trimmed by 5 bases and J by 8 bases, leaving 12 bases between them. The CDR3 region has the DNA TGTGCCTGGGAAGAAAGTAGCGAAAAACTGTTTTTT. This codes for CAWEESSEKLFF.

The CDR3 protein is CASSQGSGGNEQYF. The DNA of the CDR3 is TGTGCCAGCAGCCAAGGTTCAGGAGGAAACGAGCAGTACTTC. The rearrangement uses TRBV3-1 (or the pseudogene TRBV3-2) and TRBJ2-7; D is perhaps TRBD2 (5 bases). Germline lookup yields CDR1 LGHDT and CDR2 YNNKEL (reference sequence). This CDR3 spans 14 amino acids. V lost 1 base, J lost 5 bases, and 12 bases lay in between.

This clone was seen a few times. The chain links TRBV27 to TRBJ2-7; D possibly corresponds to TRBD1 (6 bases). This CDR3 comprises 13 residues. With 5 bases removed from V and 3 bases from J, the gap between germline ends came to 11 bases. Germline V gene lookup returns CDR1 MNHEY and CDR2 SMNVEV (reference sequence). This chain's CDR3 is CASSNREDYEQYF. For the CDR3, the DNA is TGTGCCAGCAGTAACAGGGAAGACTACGAGCAGTACTTC.

The chain has TRBV2 and TRBJ1-2, with D possibly TRBD1 on 5 matching bases. Germline loops: CDR1 SNHLY, CDR2 FYNNEI. The CDR3 runs 16 residues. Trimming took 6 bases from V and 8 from J, leaving 25 bases between them. For the CDR3, the DNA is TGTGCCAGCAGAGACCCCCTGGGGGAGGCGGGCTACGGCTACACCTTC. Its protein product is CASRDPLGEAGYGYTF. Supplemented by reference TRBV2 and TRBJ1-2, the full variable domain reads EPEVTQTPSHQVTQMGQEVILRCVPISNHLYFYWYRQILGQKVEFLVSFYNNEISEKSEIFDDQFSVERPDGSNFTLKIRSTKLEDSAMYFCASRDPLGEAGYGYTFGSGTRLTVV.

The rearrangement links TRBV18 to TRBJ2-7; possibly TRBD2 for D (5 bases). The CDR3 has 16 residues. With 2 bases removed from V and 4 bases from J, the gap between germline ends came to 18 bases. CDR1 KGHSH and CDR2 LQKENI come from the germline V gene. DNA for the CDR3: TGTGCCAGCTCACCAGAGATAGCGAAAGCTTTTTACGAGCAGTACTTC. Protein: CASSPEIAKAFYEQYF.

The chain carries TRBV6-5 and TRBJ1-1; 7 bases fit TRBD1. Losses at the gene ends were 7 bases for V and 1 base for J; bases not matched to a gene: 9. Germline V gene data show CDR1 as MNHEY and CDR2 as SVGAGI. CDR3 size: 15 residues. CDR3 nucleotides: TGTGCCAGCAAAAAATTGGACAGGCAGAACACTGAAGCTTTCTTT. Translated: CASKKLDRQNTEAFF.

The chain couples TRBV29-1 to TRBJ2-3; possible D gene TRBD1, 6 bases. Trimming removed 5 bases at V and 3 bases at J, with 12 bases between. The CDR3 contains 13 residues. Germline V gives CDR1 SQVTM, CDR2 ANQGSEA. The CDR3 DNA reads as TGCAGCGTTCCTTCAGGGGCTACAGATACGCAGTATTTT. Translating gives CSVPSGATDTQYF.

The chain combines TRBV6-5 with TRBJ1-2; 11 bases align to TRBD1. The CDR3 has 14 amino acids. V lost 5 bases to trimming and J lost 9 bases; unmatched junction nucleotides: 8. Germline V gives CDR1 MNHEY, CDR2 SVGAGI. The CDR3 region is CASSKTGTGGRYTF. The DNA of the CDR3 is TGTGCCAGCAGTAAAACCGGGACAGGGGGGCGCTACACCTTC.

The genes are TRBV11-2 and TRBJ1-3; 8 nucleotides match TRBD1. CDR3 length equals 18 residues. Germline V gives CDR1 SGHAT, CDR2 FQNNGV. V was clipped by 5 bases and J by 0 bases; unmatched bases: 12. CDR3 amino acids: CASSIWTGYQYSGNTIYF. CDR3 DNA: TGTGCCAGCAGCATATGGACAGGGTATCAATACTCTGGAAACACCATATATTTT.

This clone was seen once. The CDR3 loop is CSASTGEDYGYTF. CDR3 nucleotide sequence: TGCAGCGCTTCGACAGGGGAGGACTATGGCTACACCTTC. This chain connects TRBV29-1 to TRBJ1-2; 8 bases match TRBD1. The ends lost 7 bases at V and 3 bases at J; junction bases unmatched: 7. Germline V lookup: CDR1 SQVTM, CDR2 ANQGSEA. This CDR3 has 13 residues.

V usage is TRBV3-1 (or the pseudogene TRBV3-2) and J usage is TRBJ2-2; possibly TRBD2 for D (5 bases). The CDR3 is 15 amino acids. CDR1 is LGHDT, CDR2 YNNKEL, per germline (reference sequence). Trimming stripped 1 base from V and 1 base from J, with 7 bases between. The CDR3: CASSQVRENTGELFF. CDR3 coding DNA: TGTGCCAGCAGCCAAGTCCGGGAGAACACCGGGGAGCTGTTTTTT.

The chain uses TRBV19 and TRBJ2-7; TRBD1 matches at 9 bases. V was pared by 5 bases and J by 2 bases, with 7 bases of the junction left unmatched. This CDR3 has 15 amino acids. CDR1 is LNHDA, CDR2 SQIVND, per germline (reference sequence). CDR3 region: CASSSRDRAPYEQYF. As DNA, the CDR3 is TGTGCCAGTAGTTCCCGGGACAGGGCCCCCTACGAGCAGTACTTC.

The V call is TRBV5-1, the J call TRBJ1-4, with TRBD1 matching over 8 bases. The CDR3 contains 15 residues. Germline lookup yields CDR1 SGHRS and CDR2 YFSETQ. The V and J ends lost 0 bases and 11 bases, in that order; junction bases with no gene match: 9. CDR3 sequence: CASSLEPGQAVKLFF. The CDR3 nucleotides read TGCGCCAGCAGCTTGGAACCGGGACAGGCTGTTAAACTGTTTTTT.

The rearrangement links TRBV5-1 to TRBJ1-1; tentative D call: TRBD1 (6 bases). The germline CDR1 and CDR2 sequences are SGHRS and YFSETQ. CDR3 length equals 15 residues. Trimming stripped 2 bases from V and 0 bases from J, with 11 bases between. The CDR3 loop reads CASSFQGQLNTEAFF. Written as DNA, the CDR3 is TGCGCCAGCAGCTTCCAAGGACAGTTGAACACTGAAGCTTTCTTT.

This clone was detected once. The J gene is TRBJ2-2, the V gene TRBV6-5; D is uncertain. The length of the CDR3 is 12 residues. Germline values: CDR1 MNHEY, CDR2 SVGAGI. Trimming removed 5 bases from V and 7 bases from J, with 8 bases in between. The CDR3 loop is CASSTFGGELFF. The CDR3 coding sequence is TGTGCCAGCAGTACCTTCGGCGGGGAGCTGTTTTTT.